This T cell receptor (beta chain) was retrieved from a study of T-cell memory formation after mild COVID-19. Across the whole study: Largely, the TCR clusters proved donor specific.

Germline V gene sequence: CDR1 MGHRA, CDR2 YSYEKL. V shed 0 bases and J 6 bases; nucleotides not matched to a gene: 6. CDR3 length equals 17 residues. This clonotype has only a few counts. Its antigen is undetermined. TCRdb passed the 5' RACE reads through MiXCR, listing each CDR3 protein once. The sample gives roughly 580,000 distinct CDR3 sequences, over 15% of which show up once; 12% is in the top ten. Study-level results: In pre-infection memory, a portion of responding clones appeared, which suggested that cross-reactive memory joined. Among contracting clones, CD4+ were mainly CM/EM and CD8+ enriched in EMRA.

Sequencing input: PBMCs or a T cell subset sorted from them (not recorded which). The sequence was collected from an adult woman who had mild COVID-19 (a few samples of this study predate the infection). Cell type and time point are not known. The chain is built from TRBV4-1 and TRBJ2-3; 13 bases are a match to TRBD2. DNA for the CDR3: TGCGCCAGCAGCCAAGACCCTCCGACTAGCGGGGGGGATACGCAGTATTTT. Amino acids: CASSQDPPTSGGDTQYF.